The T cell receptor (beta chain) described here comes from a study of blood T cell repertoires in COVID-19. Turning to the study itself: T cells, B-cell-depleted T cells, or PBMCs provided the cDNA or gDNA that served as material.

The CDR3 extends over 16 amino acids. The V gene's germline CDR1 is LNHDA and CDR2 SQIVND (reference sequence). Unmatched junction bases numbered 4, after V lost 0 bases and J lost 6 bases. How the authors handled the data: Estimation of nucleated cell counts was performed using reference gene primer amplification. Produced via immunoSEQ multiplex PCR; TCRdb's table is partial and in-frame only. The DNA was the basis for D and trimming; V, J and clone size are from that table. This sample yields 100,000 or so clones, of which 60% to 80% are seen a single time; 9.5% to 10% belongs to the top ten. The genes are TRBV19 and TRBJ2-1, with 11 bases matching TRBD1. This clonotype was obtained from a man aged 55 to 70 with active or convalescent COVID-19. Sequencing was performed on peripheral blood. CDR3 protein: CASSIDSGTGGNEQFF. The CDR3 coding sequence is TGTGCCAGTAGTATAGATAGCGGGACAGGGGGCAATGAGCAGTTCTTC.